Sequencing of this T cell receptor beta chain was carried out in a study of shared clonotypes between healthy human individuals. Deep-level settings were used for running the assay. Produced via immunoSEQ multiplex PCR; TCRdb's table is partial and in-frame only. The table has roughly 700,000 clones, about 74% seen once. The count of this clone is one. Its antigen is unknown. Study-level findings and limits: Clonotype sharing among donors, it was expected, would be affected by sequencing depth. Approximately 5% was the fraction of naive CD4 clonotypes found shared across a few donors. Sample collection involved blood only; tissue repertoires are likely different.

This CDR3 is built from 17 residues. Germline assignment: CDR1 SGDLS and CDR2 YYNGEE. V dropped 1 base and J dropped 6 bases, with 23 bases sitting between them. The TCR was taken from a woman aged 25-40 years in good health. The sequenced material came from memory CD4+ T cells sorted from blood. As for subset: CD45RA-negative fraction. The J gene is TRBJ2-7, the V gene TRBV9; perhaps TRBD1 as D (7 bases). The CDR3 DNA sequence: TGTGCCAGCAGCGTACGGGATCTGGAGGGGGCACCCGGCGAGCAGTACTTC. It translates to CASSVRDLEGAPGEQYF.